A selection of T cell receptor beta chains follows, all from one sample in a study of T cell responses to AZD1222 COVID-19 vaccine. Some clones are missing from TCRdb's copy, which holds only in-frame ones; the method was immunoSEQ multiplex PCR. This table has about 120,000 clones, 80% to 90% appearing once. This specimen was peripheral blood, taken on day 0 of AZD1222 vaccination. The receptor set was obtained from an adult in good health. Each CDR3 is given with its conserved first and last residue. A D gene is named only where the DNA matches it firmly. Part of the rows lack a size; the others show once, few, many or a class for expanded clones.

TGTGCCAGCAGCCAGTCTGACGTTTACTATGGCTACACCTTC | CASSQSDVYYGYTF | 14 | . | . | TRBJ1-2 | TRBV3-1/TRBV3-2
TGTGCCAGCAGCCACCCTAGCGGGGGGGCCGATGATGAGCAGTTCTTC | CASSHPSGGADDEQFF | 16 | . | TRBD2 | TRBJ2-1 | TRBV7-2
TGTGCCAGCAGTGGAAGCTACTTAGGACTTAATCAGCCCCAGCATTTT | CASSGSYLGLNQPQHF | 16 | . | . | TRBJ1-5 | TRBV27
TGTGCCAGCAGCCAAGACGCTAGCGGGAGACCCTACAATGAGCAGTTCTTC | CASSQDASGRPYNEQFF | 17 | . | TRBD2 | TRBJ2-1 | TRBV3-1/TRBV3-2
TGTGCCAGTCGTTTGGGCACTGAAGCTTTCTTT | CASRLGTEAFF | 11 | . | . | TRBJ1-1 | TRBV6-5
TGTGCCAGCTCCTCCAGCTCGGACAGAAGTTATGGCTACACCTTC | CASSSSSDRSYGYTF | 15 | . | . | TRBJ1-2 | TRBV18
TGTGCCAGCAGCTTACGGGAGACCCAGTACTTC | CASSLRETQYF | 11 | . | . | TRBJ2-5 | TRBV11-3
TGTGCCAGCAGCCCCCGGTGGGCGTCGTCCGGGGCCAACGTCCTGACTTTC | CASSPRWASSGANVLTF | 17 | few | . | TRBJ2-6 | TRBV5-4
TGTGCCACCAGCAGAGGGGGGACAGGCTACAATGAGCAGTTCTTC | CATSRGGTGYNEQFF | 15 | . | TRBD1 | TRBJ2-1 | TRBV15
TGCGCCAGCAGCTTGGTGGCAGGGGGTTCTTACGAGCAGTACTTC | CASSLVAGGSYEQYF | 15 | . | TRBD1 | TRBJ2-7 | TRBV5-1
TGTGCCAGCAGCCGTCGTTCGAACACTGAAGCTTTCTTT | CASSRRSNTEAFF | 13 | . | . | TRBJ1-1 | TRBV3-1/TRBV3-2
TGCGCCAGCAGCGTAGGGACAGGATACTATGGCTACACCTTC | CASSVGTGYYGYTF | 14 | . | TRBD1 | TRBJ1-2 | TRBV5-1
TGTGCCAGCAGCCACGGGACCGGCTCCTACGAGCAGTACTTC | CASSHGTGSYEQYF | 14 | . | . | TRBJ2-7 | TRBV3-1/TRBV3-2
TGCGCCAGCAGGCTAGCTCGGGTTAAAGCGAGTGGCTACACCTTC | CASRLARVKASGYTF | 15 | . | . | TRBJ1-2 | TRBV5-1
TGTGCCAGCAAAGTGCAGGGCTACTATGGCTACACCTTC | CASKVQGYYGYTF | 13 | once | . | TRBJ1-2 | TRBV28
TGTGCCAGCAGCCCACAGTCCTACGAGCAGTACTTC | CASSPQSYEQYF | 12 | many | . | TRBJ2-7 | TRBV7-9
TGTGCCAGCAGCTCAGGACAGGGCGGGGGGATGAACACTGAAGCTTTCTTT | CASSSGQGGGMNTEAFF | 17 | few | TRBD1 | TRBJ1-1 | TRBV28